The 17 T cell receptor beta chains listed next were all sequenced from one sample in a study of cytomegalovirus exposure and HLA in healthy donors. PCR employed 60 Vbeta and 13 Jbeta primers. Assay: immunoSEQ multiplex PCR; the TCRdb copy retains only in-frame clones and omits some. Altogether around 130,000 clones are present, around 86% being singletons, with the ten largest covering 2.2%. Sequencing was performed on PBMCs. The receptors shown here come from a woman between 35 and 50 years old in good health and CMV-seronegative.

CDR3 coding DNA: TGTGCCAGCAGCGGGACTAGCGCCGCTACTGAGCAGTACTTC. Translated: CASSGTSAATEQYF. The rearrangement joins TRBV9 to TRBJ2-7; 9 bases fit TRBD2. J was trimmed by 7 bases and V by 3 bases; bases with no gene match: 8. The CDR3 is 14 residues long. Germline loops: CDR1 SGDLS, CDR2 YYNGEE.

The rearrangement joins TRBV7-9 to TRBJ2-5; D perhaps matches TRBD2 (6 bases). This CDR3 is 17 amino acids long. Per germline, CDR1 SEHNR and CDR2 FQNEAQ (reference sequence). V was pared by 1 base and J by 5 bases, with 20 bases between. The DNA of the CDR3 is TGTGCCAGCAGCTTAGTAGGTTGGGGCCGGGGGAGCGAGACCCAGTACTTC. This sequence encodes CASSLVGWGRGSETQYF.

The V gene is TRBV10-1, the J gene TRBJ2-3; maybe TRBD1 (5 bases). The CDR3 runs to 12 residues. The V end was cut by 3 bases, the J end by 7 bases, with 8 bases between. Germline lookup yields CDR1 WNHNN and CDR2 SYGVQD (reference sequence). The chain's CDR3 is CASSDNRNTQYF. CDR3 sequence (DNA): TGCGCCAGCAGTGACAACAGGAATACGCAGTATTTT.

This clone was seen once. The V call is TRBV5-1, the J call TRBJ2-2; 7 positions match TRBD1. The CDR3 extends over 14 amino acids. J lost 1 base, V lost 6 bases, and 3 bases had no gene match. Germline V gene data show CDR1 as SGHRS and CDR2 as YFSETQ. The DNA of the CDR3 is TGCGCCAGCATGGGACAGATGAACACCGGGGAGCTGTTTTTT. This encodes CASMGQMNTGELFF.

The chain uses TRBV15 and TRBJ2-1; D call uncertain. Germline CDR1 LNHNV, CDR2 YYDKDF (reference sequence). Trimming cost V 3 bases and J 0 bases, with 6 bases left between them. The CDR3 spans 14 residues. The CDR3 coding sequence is TGTGCCACCAGCAGTGGGCTCTCCTACAATGAGCAGTTCTTC. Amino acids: CATSSGLSYNEQFF.

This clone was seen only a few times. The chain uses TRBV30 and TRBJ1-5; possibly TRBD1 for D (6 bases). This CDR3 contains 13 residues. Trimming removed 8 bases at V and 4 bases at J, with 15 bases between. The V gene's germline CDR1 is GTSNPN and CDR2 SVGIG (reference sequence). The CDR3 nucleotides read TGTGCCCTGGGACAAGCCGAAAATCAGCCCCAGCATTTT. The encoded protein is CALGQAENQPQHF.

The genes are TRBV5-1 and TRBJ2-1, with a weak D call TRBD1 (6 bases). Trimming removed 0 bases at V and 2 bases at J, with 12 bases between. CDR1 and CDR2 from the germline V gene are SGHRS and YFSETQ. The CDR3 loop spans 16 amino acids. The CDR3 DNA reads TGCGCCAGCAGCTTGGCCCGACAGGTCACCTACAATGAGCAGTTCTTC. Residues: CASSLARQVTYNEQFF.

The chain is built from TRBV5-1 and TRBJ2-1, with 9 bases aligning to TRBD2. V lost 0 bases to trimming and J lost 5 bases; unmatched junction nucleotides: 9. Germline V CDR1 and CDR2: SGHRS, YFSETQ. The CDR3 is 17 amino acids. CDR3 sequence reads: CASSLAGSGGKNNEQFF. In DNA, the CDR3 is TGCGCCAGCAGCTTGGCGGGGAGCGGGGGGAAAAACAATGAGCAGTTCTTC. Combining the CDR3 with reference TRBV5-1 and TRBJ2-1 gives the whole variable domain KAGVTQTPRYLIKTRGQQVTLSCSPISGHRSVSWYQQTPGQGLQFLFEYFSETQRNKGNFPGRFSGRQFSNSRSEMNVSTLELGDSALYLCASSLAGSGGKNNEQFFGPGTRLTVL.

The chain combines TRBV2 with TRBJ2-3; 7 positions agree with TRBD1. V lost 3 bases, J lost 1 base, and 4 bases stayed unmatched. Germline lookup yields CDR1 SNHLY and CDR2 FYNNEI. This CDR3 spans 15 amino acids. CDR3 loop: CASSDYDRGTDTQYF. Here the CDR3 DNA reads TGTGCCAGCAGTGATTACGACAGGGGCACAGATACGCAGTATTTT.

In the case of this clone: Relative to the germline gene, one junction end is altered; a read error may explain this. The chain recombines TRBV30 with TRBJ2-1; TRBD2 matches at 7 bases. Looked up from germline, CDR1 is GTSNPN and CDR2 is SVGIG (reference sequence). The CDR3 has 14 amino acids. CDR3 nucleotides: TGTGCCTGGAGTGTTCTTGGGGGGGGAATACAGTACCTCTTC. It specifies CAWSVLGGGIQYLF.

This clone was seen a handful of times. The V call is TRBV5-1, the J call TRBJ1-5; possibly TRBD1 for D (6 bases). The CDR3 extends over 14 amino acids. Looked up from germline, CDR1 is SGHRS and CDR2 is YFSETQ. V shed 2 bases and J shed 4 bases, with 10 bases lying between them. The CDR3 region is CASSLGQKNQPQHF. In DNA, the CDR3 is TGCGCCAGCAGCTTAGGACAGAAGAATCAGCCCCAGCATTTT.

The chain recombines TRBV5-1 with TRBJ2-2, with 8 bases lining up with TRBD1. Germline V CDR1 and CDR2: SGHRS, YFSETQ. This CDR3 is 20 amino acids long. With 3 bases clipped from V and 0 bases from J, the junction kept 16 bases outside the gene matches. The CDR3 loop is CASSYGQGFTLRSNTGELFF. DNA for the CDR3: TGCGCCAGCAGCTACGGACAGGGCTTCACCTTAAGGTCGAACACCGGGGAGCTGTTTTTT.

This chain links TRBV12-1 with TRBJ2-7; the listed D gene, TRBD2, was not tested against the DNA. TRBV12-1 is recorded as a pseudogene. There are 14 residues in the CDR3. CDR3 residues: CASSFWTYSYEQYF. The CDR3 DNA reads TGTGCCAGCAGCTTTTGGACTTACTCCTACGAGCAGTACTTC.

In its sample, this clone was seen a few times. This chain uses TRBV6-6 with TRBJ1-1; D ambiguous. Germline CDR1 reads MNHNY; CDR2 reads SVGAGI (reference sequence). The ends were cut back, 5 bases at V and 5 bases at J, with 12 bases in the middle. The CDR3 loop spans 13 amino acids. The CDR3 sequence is CASSPAGYTEAFF. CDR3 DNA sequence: TGTGCCAGCAGTCCTGCCGGGTATACTGAAGCTTTCTTT.

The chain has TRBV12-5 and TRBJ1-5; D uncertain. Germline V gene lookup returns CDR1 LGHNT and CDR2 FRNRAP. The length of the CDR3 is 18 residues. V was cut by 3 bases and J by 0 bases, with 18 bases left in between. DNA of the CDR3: TGTGCTAGTGGTTTAGCCCCAAAAGAACAGCATAGCAATCAGCCCCAGCATTTT. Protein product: CASGLAPKEQHSNQPQHF. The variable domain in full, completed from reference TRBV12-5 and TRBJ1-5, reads DARVTQTPRHKVTEMGQEVTMRCQPILGHNTVFWYRQTMMQGLELLAYFRNRAPLDDSGMPKDRFSAEMPDATLATLKIQPSEPRDSAVYFCASGLAPKEQHSNQPQHFGDGTRLSIL.

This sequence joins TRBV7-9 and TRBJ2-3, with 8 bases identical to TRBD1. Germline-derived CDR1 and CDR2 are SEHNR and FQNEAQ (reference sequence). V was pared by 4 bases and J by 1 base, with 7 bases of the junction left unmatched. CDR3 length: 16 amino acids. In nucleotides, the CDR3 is TGTGCCAGCAGCTCCCACAGGGGGTCGGGCACAGATACGCAGTATTTT. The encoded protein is CASSSHRGSGTDTQYF.

The CDR3 sequence is CASSVGRENTEAFF. CDR3 bases: TGTGCCAGCAGCGTGGGCCGGGAGAACACTGAAGCTTTCTTT. The V gene is TRBV9, the J gene TRBJ1-1; D is uncertain. V gave up 2 bases and J gave up 1 base, with 9 bases separating them. The CDR3 consists of 14 residues. Germline loops: CDR1 SGDLS, CDR2 YYNGEE.